The clone carrying this TCR beta chain was picked up a small number of times. Its antigen is not identified. With V trimmed by 5 bases and J by 0 bases, 13 bases remained unmatched. The V gene's germline CDR1 is ENHRY and CDR2 SYGVKD. The CDR3 consists of 20 residues. The whole isolated RNA underwent reverse transcription, so sequencing captured expressed TCRB transcripts. Samples of naive, central memory and regulatory T cells yielded a mean of around 3.4 million reads. Libraries were prepared by immunoSEQ multiplex PCR; TCRdb keeps only in-frame clonotypes and omits some of them. In the table there are approximately 250,000 clones, 11% to 15% of which are singletons. The data were obtained in a study of beta chain features in type 1 diabetes. Study-wide findings and caveats: VDJ junctions from type 1 diabetes patients carried fewer insertions and larger deletions. Relative to healthy donors, patients appeared to have naive, central memory and Treg TCRB repertoires that were more similar.

A CD45RO/CCR7/CD25/CD127/CD95/CD27 panel sorted naive, central memory, regulatory and stem cell-like memory CD4+ cells. This clonotype originated in a woman aged 40 to 50 in good health. The sequencing sample was made of naive CD4+ T cells from blood. The rearrangement uses TRBV10-3 and TRBJ2-6; TRBD1 matches 10 bases. The CDR3 is CAISPITQTGGLSGANVLTF. The CDR3 DNA sequence: TGTGCCATCAGTCCGATTACCCAGACAGGGGGCCTCTCTGGGGCCAACGTCCTGACTTTC.